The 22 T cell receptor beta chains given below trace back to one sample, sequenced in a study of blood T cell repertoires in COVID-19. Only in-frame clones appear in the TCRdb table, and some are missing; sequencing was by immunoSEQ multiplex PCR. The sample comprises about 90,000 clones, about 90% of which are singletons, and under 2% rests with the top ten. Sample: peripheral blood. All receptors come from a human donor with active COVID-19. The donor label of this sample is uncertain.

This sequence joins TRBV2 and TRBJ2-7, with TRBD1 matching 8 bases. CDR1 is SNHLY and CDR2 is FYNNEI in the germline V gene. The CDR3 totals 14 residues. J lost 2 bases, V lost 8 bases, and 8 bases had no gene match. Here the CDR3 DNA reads TGTGCCAGCGCGACAGGGACAGGCACCTACGAGCAGTACTTC. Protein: CASATGTGTYEQYF.

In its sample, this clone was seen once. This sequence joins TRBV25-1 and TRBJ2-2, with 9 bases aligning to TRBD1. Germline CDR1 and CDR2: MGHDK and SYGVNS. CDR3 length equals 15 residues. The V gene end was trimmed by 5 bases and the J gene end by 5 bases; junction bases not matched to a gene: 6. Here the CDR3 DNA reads TGTGCCAGCAGTCCCCGGACAGGGGAAACCGGGGAGCTGTTTTTT. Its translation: CASSPRTGETGELFF. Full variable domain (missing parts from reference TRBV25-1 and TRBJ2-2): EADIYQTPRYLVIGTGKKITLECSQTMGHDKMYWYQQDPGMELHLIHYSYGVNSTEKGDLSSESTVSRIRTEHFPLTLESARPSHTSQYLCASSPRTGETGELFFGEGSRLTVL.

CDR3 sequence (DNA): TGTGCCAGCAGCTTAAACGGAGCGGAAGAGACCCAGTACTTC. Translated: CASSLNGAEETQYF. The chain combines TRBV7-9 with TRBJ2-5; TRBD2 might be the D (5 bases). The CDR3 length is 14 residues. Looked up from germline, CDR1 is SEHNR and CDR2 is FQNEAQ (reference sequence). V dropped 2 bases and J dropped 3 bases, with 10 bases sitting between them.

The chain's CDR3 is CASSPLAGGYQPQHF. The CDR3 DNA sequence: TGTGCCAGCTCACCCCTCGCGGGGGGATATCAGCCCCAGCATTTT. This chain connects TRBV18 to TRBJ1-5, with D perhaps TRBD1 (5 bases). Trimming removed 3 bases from V and 5 bases from J, with 14 bases in between. CDR1 and CDR2 from the germline V gene are KGHSH and LQKENI. The CDR3 consists of 15 residues.

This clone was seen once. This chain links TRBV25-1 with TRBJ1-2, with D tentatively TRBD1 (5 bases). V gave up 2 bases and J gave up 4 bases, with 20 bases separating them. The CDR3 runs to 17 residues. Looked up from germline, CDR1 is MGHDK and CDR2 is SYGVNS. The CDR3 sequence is CASSEDRDFDPLYGYTF. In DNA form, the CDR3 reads TGTGCCAGCAGTGAAGATAGGGACTTCGACCCCCTCTATGGCTACACCTTC.

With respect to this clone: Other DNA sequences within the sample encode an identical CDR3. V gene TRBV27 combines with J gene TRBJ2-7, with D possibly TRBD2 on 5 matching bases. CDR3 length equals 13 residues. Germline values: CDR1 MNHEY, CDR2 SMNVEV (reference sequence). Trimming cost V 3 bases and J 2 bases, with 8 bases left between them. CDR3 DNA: TGTGCCAGCAGTTTTGGGAGAACCTACGAGCAGTACTTC. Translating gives CASSFGRTYEQYF.

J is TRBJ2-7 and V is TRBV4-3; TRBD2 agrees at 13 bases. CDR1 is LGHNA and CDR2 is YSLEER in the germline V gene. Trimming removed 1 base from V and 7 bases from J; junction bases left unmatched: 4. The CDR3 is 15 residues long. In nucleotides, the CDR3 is TGCGCCAGCAGCCAAGCGACTAGCGGGGGGTGGGAGCAGTACTTC. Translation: CASSQATSGGWEQYF.

The CDR3 here is CASSEALQGQETQYF. CDR3 in DNA: TGTGCCAGCAGTGAAGCGCTCCAGGGTCAAGAGACCCAGTACTTC. V is TRBV6-1 and J is TRBJ2-5, with a weak D call TRBD1 (5 bases). Germline assignment: CDR1 MNHNS and CDR2 SASEGT. This CDR3 is 15 amino acids long. V lost 0 bases, J lost 2 bases, and 10 bases lay in between.

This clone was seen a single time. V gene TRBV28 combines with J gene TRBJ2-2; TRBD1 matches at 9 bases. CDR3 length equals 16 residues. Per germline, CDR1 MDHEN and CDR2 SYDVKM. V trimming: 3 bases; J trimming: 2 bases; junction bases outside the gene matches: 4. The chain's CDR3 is CASSFPQGANTGELFF. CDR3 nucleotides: TGTGCCAGCAGTTTCCCACAGGGGGCTAACACCGGGGAGCTGTTTTTT.

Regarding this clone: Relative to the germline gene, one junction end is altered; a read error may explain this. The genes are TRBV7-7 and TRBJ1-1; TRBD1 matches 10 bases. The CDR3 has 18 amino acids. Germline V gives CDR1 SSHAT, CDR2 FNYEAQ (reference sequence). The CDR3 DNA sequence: TGTGCTAGCAGCCATACCGGGACAGGGGCATCTCAGAACACTGAAGCTTTCTTT. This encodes CASSHTGTGASQNTEAFF. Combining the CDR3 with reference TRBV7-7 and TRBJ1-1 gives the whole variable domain GAGVSQSPRYKVTKRGQDVTLRCDPISSHATLYWYQQALGQGPEFLTYFNYEAQPDKSGLPSDRFSAERPEGSISTLTIQRTEQRDSAMYRCASSHTGTGASQNTEAFFGQGTRLTVV.

CDR3 sequence: CASSRVGREAEKLFF. CDR3 bases: TGTGCCAGCAGCCGTGTTGGCAGGGAAGCCGAAAAACTGTTTTTT. The chain combines TRBV27 with TRBJ1-4, with a possible D match to TRBD1 (5 bases). Germline loops: CDR1 MNHEY, CDR2 SMNVEV (reference sequence). The CDR3 is 15 residues long. The V end was cut by 6 bases, the J end by 8 bases, with 19 bases between.

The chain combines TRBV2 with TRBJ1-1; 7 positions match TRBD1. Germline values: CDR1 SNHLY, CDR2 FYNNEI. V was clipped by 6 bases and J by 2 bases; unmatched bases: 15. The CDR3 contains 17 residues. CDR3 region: CASSQGSRGRINTEAFF. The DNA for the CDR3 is TGTGCCAGCAGCCAAGGGTCAAGGGGGCGCATAAACACTGAAGCTTTCTTT.

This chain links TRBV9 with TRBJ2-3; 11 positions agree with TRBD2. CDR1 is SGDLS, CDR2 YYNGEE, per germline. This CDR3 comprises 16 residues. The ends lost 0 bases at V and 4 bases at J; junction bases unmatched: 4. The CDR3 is CASSVAWTSGSDTQYF. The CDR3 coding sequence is TGTGCCAGCAGCGTAGCCTGGACTAGCGGGTCAGATACGCAGTATTTT.

This CDR3 reads CATSEPRDRGAGPQHF. As DNA, the CDR3 is TGTGCCACCAGTGAACCGAGGGACAGGGGCGCGGGGCCCCAGCATTTT. The J gene is TRBJ1-5, the V gene TRBV24-1; TRBD1 matches at 10 bases. Germline CDR1 and CDR2: KGHDR and SFDVKD. With 4 bases clipped from V and 9 bases from J, the junction kept 11 bases outside the gene matches. The CDR3 runs to 16 residues.

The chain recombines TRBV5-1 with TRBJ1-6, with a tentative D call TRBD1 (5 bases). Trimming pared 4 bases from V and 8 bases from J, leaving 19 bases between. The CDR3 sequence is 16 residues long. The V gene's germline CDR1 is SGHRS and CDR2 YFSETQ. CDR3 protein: CASSPEGREVYSPLHF. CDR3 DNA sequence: TGCGCCAGCAGCCCCGAAGGCAGGGAGGTGTATTCACCCCTCCACTTT.

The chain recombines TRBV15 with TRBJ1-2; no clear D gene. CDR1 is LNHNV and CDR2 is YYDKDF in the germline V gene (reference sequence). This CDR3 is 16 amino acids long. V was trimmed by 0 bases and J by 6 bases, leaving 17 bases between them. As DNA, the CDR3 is TGTGCCACCAGCAGAGATCGGGTAGTTAGGATCCATGGCTACACCTTC. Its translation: CATSRDRVVRIHGYTF.

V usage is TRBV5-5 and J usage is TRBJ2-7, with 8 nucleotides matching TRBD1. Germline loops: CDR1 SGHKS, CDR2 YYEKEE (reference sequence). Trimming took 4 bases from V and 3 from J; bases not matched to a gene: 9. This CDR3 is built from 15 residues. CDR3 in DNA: TGTGCCAGCAGCCCCGACAGGGGCCTGCTCTACGAGCAGTACTTC. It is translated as CASSPDRGLLYEQYF.

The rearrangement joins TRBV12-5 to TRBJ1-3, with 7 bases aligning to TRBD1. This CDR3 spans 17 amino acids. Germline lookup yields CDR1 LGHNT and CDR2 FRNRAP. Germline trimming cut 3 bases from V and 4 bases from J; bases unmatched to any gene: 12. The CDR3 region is CASGLPDRERGGNTIYF. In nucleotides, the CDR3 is TGTGCTAGTGGTTTACCCGACAGGGAGAGAGGCGGAAACACCATATATTTT.

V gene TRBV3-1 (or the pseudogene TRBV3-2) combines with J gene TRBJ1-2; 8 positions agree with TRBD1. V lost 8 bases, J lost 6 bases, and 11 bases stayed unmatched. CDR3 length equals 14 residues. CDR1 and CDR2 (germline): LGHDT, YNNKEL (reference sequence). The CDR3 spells CASLGQGLRDGYTF. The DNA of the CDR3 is TGTGCCAGCCTCGGACAGGGTTTAAGGGATGGCTACACCTTC.

CDR3 DNA sequence: TGTGCCAGCAGTGAAGTAACAGGCCTAGAGACCCAGTACTTC. Its protein product is CASSEVTGLETQYF. J is TRBJ2-5 and V is TRBV2, with D perhaps matching TRBD1 (5 bases). The CDR3 extends over 14 amino acids. Germline CDR1 and CDR2: SNHLY and FYNNEI. V shed 1 base and J shed 4 bases, with 10 bases lying between them.

The CDR3 DNA reads TGCGCCAGCAGCTTTTCTCCGGGACAGGGATCTAGCACAGATACGCAGTATTTT. Its translation: CASSFSPGQGSSTDTQYF. The genes are TRBV5-1 and TRBJ2-3; TRBD1 agrees at 9 bases. Germline CDR1 reads SGHRS; CDR2 reads YFSETQ. V shed 2 bases and J 0 bases; nucleotides not matched to a gene: 10. The length of the CDR3 is 18 residues.

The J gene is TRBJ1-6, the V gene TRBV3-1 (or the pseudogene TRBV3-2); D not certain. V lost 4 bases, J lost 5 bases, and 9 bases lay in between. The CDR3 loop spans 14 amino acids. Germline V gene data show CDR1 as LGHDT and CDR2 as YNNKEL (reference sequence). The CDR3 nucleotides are TGTGCCAGCAGCCGCCGGGTCGATAATTCACCCCTCCACTTT. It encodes CASSRRVDNSPLHF.